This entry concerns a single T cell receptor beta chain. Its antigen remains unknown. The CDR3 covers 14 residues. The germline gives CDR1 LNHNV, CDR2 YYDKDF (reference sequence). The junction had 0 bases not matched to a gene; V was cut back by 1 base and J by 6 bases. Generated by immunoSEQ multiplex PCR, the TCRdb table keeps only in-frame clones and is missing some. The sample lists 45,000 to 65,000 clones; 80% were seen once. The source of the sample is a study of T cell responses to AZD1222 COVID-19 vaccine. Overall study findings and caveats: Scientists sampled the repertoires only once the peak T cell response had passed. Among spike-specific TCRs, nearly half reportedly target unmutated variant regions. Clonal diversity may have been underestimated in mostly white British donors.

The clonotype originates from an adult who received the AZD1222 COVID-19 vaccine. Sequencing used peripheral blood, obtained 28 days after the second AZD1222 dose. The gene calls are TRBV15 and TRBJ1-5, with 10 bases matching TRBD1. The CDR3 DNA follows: TGTGCCACCAGCAGAGGGACAGGGGGTCAGCCCCAGCATTTT. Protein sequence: CATSRGTGGQPQHF.